One sample yielded the 2 T cell receptor beta chains listed below, sequenced in a study of shared clonotypes between healthy human individuals. Profiling relied on immunoSEQ multiplex PCR, and the TCRdb table lists in-frame clones only, not all of them. The repertoire holds about 2.3 million clones, with 80% to 95% as singletons. Sequenced sample: naive CD4+ T cells from PBMCs. Subset: CD45RA+ positively selected. The receptors come from a man between 18 and 29 years old in good health. Some clones in this sample may be carry-over from other donors' samples.

The gene calls are TRBV5-4 and TRBJ2-7; D is possibly TRBD1 or TRBD2 (6 bases each). Deletions cut 0 bases from V and 9 bases from J, with 16 bases between. The CDR3 runs to 14 residues. The V gene's germline CDR1 is SGHNT and CDR2 YYREEE (reference sequence). CDR3 region: CASSLGGTSQGQYF. For the CDR3, the DNA is TGTGCCAGCAGCTTGGGGGGGACTTCACAGGGGCAGTACTTC.

The chain combines TRBV10-3 with TRBJ1-1; 9 bases fit TRBD1. With 6 bases clipped from V and 2 bases from J, the junction kept 4 bases outside the gene matches. Germline CDR1 ENHRY, CDR2 SYGVKD. The length of the CDR3 is 14 residues. In DNA, the CDR3 is TGTGCCATCAGGACACAGGGGGCCAACACTGAAGCTTTCTTT. Its translation is CAIRTQGANTEAFF.